Listed below are T cell receptor beta chains from one sample, sequenced in a study of blood T cell repertoires in COVID-19. The assay was immunoSEQ multiplex PCR, and TCRdb's table has in-frame clones only and misses some. The sample records more than 90,000 clones, over 75% being singletons. The sample taken for sequencing was peripheral blood. These receptors came from a human donor in a cohort sampled during active COVID-19. CDR3s include the opening cysteine and the closing phenylalanine or tryptophan. A D gene is named only where the DNA matches it firmly. Clone size, where shown, is once, few, many, or a class for clones that have expanded.

14	TRBV3-1/TRBV3-2	few	TRBJ1-1	-	TGTGCCAGCAGCCACGGCAGGGAGAACACTGAAGCTTTCTTT	CASSHGRENTEAFF
15	TRBV28	-	TRBJ2-4	-	TGTGCCAGCAGTTTCAGAGGATTAGCCAAAAACATTCAGTACTTC	CASSFRGLAKNIQYF
14	TRBV12-2	-	TRBJ1-1	-	TGTGCAAGTCGCCCGCAGGGCCGGAACACTGAAGCTTTCTTT	CASRPQGRNTEAFF
14	TRBV29-1	once	TRBJ1-2	TRBD1	TGCAGCGTTGAAGTCTGGACAGGGTTGCTTGGCTACACCTTC	CSVEVWTGLLGYTF
15	TRBV13	-	TRBJ2-7	-	TGTGCCAGCAGCTTAGGCGGGAGAGGGGCCTACGAGCAGTACTTC	CASSLGGRGAYEQYF
14	TRBV19	-	TRBJ2-7	-	TGTGCCAGTAGTAATACGGGAGAGATCTACGAGCAGTACTTC	CASSNTGEIYEQYF
17	TRBV5-4	-	TRBJ2-1	TRBD2	TGTGCCAGCAGCTTGGACCCTAGCGGGGGGTTCAACAATGAGCAGTTCTTC	CASSLDPSGGFNNEQFF
15	TRBV5-6	-	TRBJ1-5	TRBD1	TGTGCCAGCAGCTTGGGAGGGGGCCCCAATCAGCCCCAGCATTTT	CASSLGGGPNQPQHF
15	TRBV4-1	-	TRBJ1-3	-	TGCGCCAGCAGCCAAGAGGGAAGGGGTGGAAACACCATATATTTT	CASSQEGRGGNTIYF
17	TRBV6-2/TRBV6-3	-	TRBJ2-1	-	TGTGCCAGCAGTTACTCGAGAGGGTTGCGCGGGTTGAATGAGCAGTTCTTC	CASSYSRGLRGLNEQFF
15	TRBV4-1	-	TRBJ1-4	TRBD1	TGCGCCAGCAGCCGGACAGGGGCAACTAATGAAAAACTGTTTTTT	CASSRTGATNEKLFF